One and the same sample provided the 5 T cell receptor beta chains below, sequenced in a study of blood T cell repertoires in COVID-19. Assay: immunoSEQ multiplex PCR; the TCRdb copy retains only in-frame clones and omits some. The sample carries over 200,000 clones, 80% to 85% recorded once. Sequenced: peripheral blood. All receptors derive from a human donor in a cohort sampled during active COVID-19.

This chain joins TRBV28 and TRBJ2-7; D may be TRBD1 (6 bases). CDR3 length: 13 amino acids. The V and J ends lost 10 bases and 3 bases respectively, with 16 bases between them. CDR1 is MDHEN and CDR2 is SYDVKM in the germline V gene. The chain's CDR3 is CATQVGQRYEQYF. For the CDR3, the DNA is TGTGCCACCCAAGTTGGACAGCGCTACGAGCAGTACTTC.

The V and J genes are TRBV5-5 and TRBJ1-2; 8 bases match TRBD1. The CDR3 contains 14 residues. After removal of 4 bases from V and 3 bases from J, the junction contained 5 bases not matched to a gene. Germline values: CDR1 SGHKS, CDR2 YYEKEE (reference sequence). This chain's CDR3 is CASSPGQGDYGYTF. The DNA of the CDR3 is TGTGCCAGCAGCCCAGGACAGGGAGACTATGGCTACACCTTC.

The chain has TRBV2 and TRBJ2-1; 8 bases agree with TRBD2. V was clipped by 7 bases and J by 0 bases; unmatched bases: 11. Per the germline V gene, CDR1 is SNHLY and CDR2 is FYNNEI. The CDR3 loop spans 17 amino acids. The CDR3: CASTVGQSGSSYNEQFF. CDR3 bases: TGTGCCAGCACAGTGGGTCAGAGCGGGAGCTCCTACAATGAGCAGTTCTTC.

The chain couples TRBV28 to TRBJ1-5; D gene unclear. The V end lost 4 bases, the J end lost 7 bases, and 14 bases lay between the germline ends. The CDR3 extends over 14 amino acids. Germline V gene lookup returns CDR1 MDHEN and CDR2 SYDVKM. Here the CDR3 DNA reads TGTGCCAGCAGTTCGTGGGCATTTGGGCAGCCCCAGCATTTT. Protein sequence: CASSSWAFGQPQHF.

The chain recombines TRBV20-1 with TRBJ2-3, with 13 bases that match TRBD2. V trimming: 3 bases; J trimming: 3 bases; junction bases outside the gene matches: 6. Germline V gives CDR1 DFQATT, CDR2 SNEGSKA (reference sequence). This CDR3 has 16 residues. The CDR3 is CSASPRTSGSTDTQYF. The CDR3 DNA sequence: TGCAGTGCTAGTCCTAGGACTAGCGGGAGTACAGATACGCAGTATTTT.